Listed below are T cell receptor beta chains from one sample, sequenced in a study of beta chain features in type 1 diabetes. The assay was immunoSEQ multiplex PCR, and TCRdb's table has in-frame clones only and misses some. This sample yields about 320,000 clones, of which 13% to 15% are seen a single time; over 5% belongs to the top ten. The sequenced sample consisted of central memory CD4+ T cells from blood. Receptor source: a man younger than 45 in good health. The CDR3 runs from the conserved cysteine through the conserved F or W. Each record gives: V gene, CDR3 protein.

v_call: TRBV5-4; cdr3_aa: CASSSTRFYTF
v_call: TRBV10-3; cdr3_aa: CAISDTGQGKIYGYTF
v_call: TRBV27; cdr3_aa: CASRGTGLNTEAFF
v_call: TRBV28; cdr3_aa: CASTSGGGGQETQYF
v_call: TRBV6-6; cdr3_aa: CASSPASGSGNTIYF
v_call: TRBV6-1; cdr3_aa: CASRRQGNTEAFF
v_call: TRBV4-1; cdr3_aa: CASSQSWGAVYEQYF
v_call: TRBV9; cdr3_aa: CASSVGGGRSTGELFF
v_call: TRBV5-4; cdr3_aa: CASSLSVIYEQYF
v_call: TRBV11-2; cdr3_aa: CASSLLLAGTGELFF
v_call: TRBV5-1; cdr3_aa: CASSSGISEAFF
v_call: TRBV7-3; cdr3_aa: CASSPPRGNIQYF
v_call: TRBV10-2; cdr3_aa: CASRTGTDQPQHF
v_call: TRBV5-1; cdr3_aa: CASSLSRTQETQYF
v_call: TRBV11-2; cdr3_aa: CASSRQGGGTGELFF
v_call: TRBV19; cdr3_aa: CGTKPRVMNTEAFF
v_call: TRBV19; cdr3_aa: CASNSRARDQPQHF
v_call: TRBV7-2; cdr3_aa: CASSLDLGTGYEQFF
v_call: TRBV20-1; cdr3_aa: CSAGAGVALFF
v_call: TRBV7-8; cdr3_aa: CASSLADRASYNEQFF
v_call: TRBV4-1; cdr3_aa: CASSQDVGRGRNEQFF
v_call: TRBV27; cdr3_aa: CASREGGGDEKLFF
v_call: TRBV4-3; cdr3_aa: CASSLGTSGPNNEQFF
v_call: TRBV11-1; cdr3_aa: CASSLRGLQPQHF
v_call: TRBV6-1; cdr3_aa: CASSGYRGKGSNQPQHF
v_call: TRBV11-3; cdr3_aa: CASSFGNTDTQYF
v_call: TRBV7-2; cdr3_aa: CASSLDRNTDTQYF
v_call: TRBV5-1; cdr3_aa: CASSFLTTSNTGELFF
v_call: TRBV7-7; cdr3_aa: CASSLVRLDRNYQETQYF